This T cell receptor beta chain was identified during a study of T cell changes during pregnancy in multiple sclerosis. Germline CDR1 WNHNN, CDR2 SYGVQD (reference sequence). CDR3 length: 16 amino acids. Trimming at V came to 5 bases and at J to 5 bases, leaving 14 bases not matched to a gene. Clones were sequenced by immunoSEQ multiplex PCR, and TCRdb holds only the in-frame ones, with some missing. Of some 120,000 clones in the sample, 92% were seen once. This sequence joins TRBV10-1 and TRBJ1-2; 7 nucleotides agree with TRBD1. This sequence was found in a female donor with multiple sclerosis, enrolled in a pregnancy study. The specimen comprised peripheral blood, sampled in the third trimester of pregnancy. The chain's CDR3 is CASSLRRGTETYGYTF. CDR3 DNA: TGCGCCAGCAGTCTTCGCAGGGGGACGGAAACTTATGGCTACACCTTC.